This TCR beta chain comes out of a study of cytomegalovirus exposure and HLA in healthy donors. General study findings and limits: With high specificity and sensitivity, the classifier reportedly diagnosed cytomegalovirus status.

The assay was immunoSEQ multiplex PCR, and TCRdb's table has in-frame clones only and misses some. The data contain 80,000 to 95,000 clones, roughly 96% of them singletons. Donors were drawn from the roughly 110-subject validation cohort, separate from the approximately 680-subject first cohort. As to this clone: The target antigen is unknown.

The source material was PBMCs. The clonotype originates from a woman under 30 in good health and CMV-seronegative.

The CDR3 DNA sequence: TGCGCCAGCAGCTTGGGGGGACTGGCAGGCCCTCAAATCGGTGAAGCTTTCTTT. It encodes CASSLGGLAGPQIGEAFF. V gene TRBV5-1 combines with J gene TRBJ1-1; possibly TRBD1 for D (5 bases). V was cut by 0 bases and J by 7 bases, with 25 bases left in between. Germline V gene sequence: CDR1 SGHRS, CDR2 YFSETQ. The length of the CDR3 is 18 residues.